This entry lists 25 T cell receptor beta chains sequenced from one sample in a study of cytomegalovirus exposure and HLA in healthy donors. Use of 60 Vbeta and 13 Jbeta primers characterized the PCR. Method: immunoSEQ multiplex PCR; TCRdb's copy keeps in-frame clones and lacks some. The table lists about 150,000 clones, around 10% of them singletons, with 1.5% to 2% in the top ten. The source material was PBMCs. All receptors come from a male donor in good health and CMV-seronegative.

The chain uses TRBV14 and TRBJ2-5; D is unresolved. Trimming removed 0 bases at V and 5 bases at J, with 13 bases between. Germline V gives CDR1 SGHDN, CDR2 FVKESK. The CDR3 covers 15 residues. CDR3 sequence (DNA): TGTGCCAGCAGCCAAGATCTCGGCAGGATGGAGACCCAGTACTTC. Translated, it gives CASSQDLGRMETQYF.

The chain couples TRBV4-2 to TRBJ1-1, with D possibly being TRBD1 (6 bases). The germline gives CDR1 LGHNA, CDR2 YNFKEQ. The CDR3 is made up of 16 amino acids. With 0 bases removed from V and 4 bases from J, the gap between germline ends came to 15 bases. The CDR3: CASSQDKAGATTEAFF. The CDR3 coding sequence is TGTGCCAGCAGCCAAGATAAGGCAGGGGCGACCACTGAAGCTTTCTTT.

In this sample, this clone turned up a few times. The J gene is TRBJ2-3, the V gene TRBV7-2, with TRBD1 as a possible D gene (5 bases). This CDR3 has 14 residues. Looked up from germline, CDR1 is SGHTA and CDR2 is FQGNSA. V was shortened by 1 base and J by 6 bases, with 11 bases between the two germline ends. The CDR3: CASSLDLPGDTQYF. The CDR3 region has the DNA TGTGCCAGCAGCTTAGACCTACCAGGGGATACGCAGTATTTT.

In this sample, this clone turned up a few times. The CDR3 is CASSQGNSYSTDTQYF. DNA for the CDR3: TGCGCCAGCAGCCAAGGGAACAGCTATAGCACAGATACGCAGTATTTT. The V gene is TRBV4-3, the J gene TRBJ2-3; unclear D gene. There are 16 residues in the CDR3. Germline CDR1 LGHNA, CDR2 YSLEER. Trimming removed 1 base at V and 0 bases at J, with 11 bases between.

This clone was seen more than once but under ten times. The rearrangement uses TRBV5-6 and TRBJ2-1; 9 nucleotides agree with TRBD1. The J segment lost 5 bases and the V segment lost 4 bases, leaving 10 bases of the junction unmatched. The CDR3 length is 16 residues. From germline, CDR1 is SGHDT and CDR2 YYEEEE. Here the CDR3 DNA reads TGTGCCAGCAGCCCCCTACCTCGGACAGGGGACAATGAGCAGTTCTTC. Protein: CASSPLPRTGDNEQFF.

This chain links TRBV19 with TRBJ1-2; 11 bases line up with TRBD1. The V segment lost 5 bases and the J segment 6 bases; nucleotides outside the gene matches: 8. The CDR3 extends over 15 amino acids. CDR1 and CDR2 (germline): LNHDA, SQIVND (reference sequence). The CDR3 sequence: CASSPGTGGPDGYTF. CDR3 nucleotides: TGTGCCAGTAGTCCGGGGACAGGGGGACCTGATGGCTACACCTTC.

The gene calls are TRBV16 and TRBJ1-4; 7 bases agree with TRBD1. Trimming at V came to 2 bases and at J to 5 bases, leaving 5 bases not matched to a gene. Germline CDR1 KGHSY, CDR2 FQNENV. This CDR3 has 15 amino acids. The CDR3 bases are TGTGCCAGCAGCCAAGGACAGGAGATAAATGAAAAACTGTTTTTT. Residues: CASSQGQEINEKLFF.

This clone was counted between two and nine times. The V and J genes are TRBV5-1 and TRBJ2-7; the D is unclear. The V gene lost 2 bases and the J gene lost 6 bases, with 18 bases spanning the gap. The germline V gene has CDR1 SGHRS and CDR2 YFSETQ. This CDR3 has 15 residues. In nucleotides, the CDR3 is TGCGCCAGCAGCTTAATGACCGCCGGAGTCGGCGAGCAGTACTTC. This translates into CASSLMTAGVGEQYF.

The chain couples TRBV19 to TRBJ2-1; D possibly corresponds to TRBD2 (6 bases). The CDR3 consists of 14 residues. Germline CDR1 reads LNHDA; CDR2 reads SQIVND (reference sequence). The ends were cut back, 6 bases at V and 8 bases at J, with 17 bases in the middle. CDR3 region: CASSAGLAIHEQFF. CDR3 bases: TGTGCCAGTAGCGCGGGGCTAGCAATCCATGAGCAGTTCTTC.

The rearrangement joins TRBV28 to TRBJ1-5; no reliable D call. V was cut by 7 bases and J by 7 bases, with 17 bases left in between. This CDR3 is 14 amino acids long. Per germline, CDR1 MDHEN and CDR2 SYDVKM. The CDR3: CASTNREGGQPQHF. CDR3 DNA sequence: TGTGCCAGCACCAACCGCGAGGGTGGGCAGCCCCAGCATTTT.

The chain uses TRBV27 and TRBJ2-1; D unresolved. Germline CDR1 and CDR2: MNHEY and SMNVEV (reference sequence). The CDR3 length is 13 residues. The germline V and J ends were trimmed by 7 bases and 7 bases, with 14 bases remaining between them. The CDR3 DNA reads TGTGCCAGCAATGACTTCGGGTTGAATGAGCAGTTCTTC. Translation gives CASNDFGLNEQFF.

This clone has a handful of counts. One end of the junction does not line up with germline, which may come from a read error. This sequence joins TRBV7-7 and TRBJ2-1; 10 positions match TRBD1. This CDR3 has 15 residues. Germline assignment: CDR1 SSHAT and CDR2 FNYEAQ (reference sequence). The CDR3 nucleotides are TGTGCTAGCAGCTCCTCACCCGGGACAGGGGATGAGCAGTTCTTC. Protein sequence: CASSSSPGTGDEQFF.

The chain has TRBV9 and TRBJ2-1; D possibly corresponds to TRBD1 (5 bases). Germline CDR1 SGDLS, CDR2 YYNGEE. Trimming took 0 bases from V and 7 from J, leaving 14 bases between them. The CDR3 spans 15 residues. CDR3 in amino acids: CASSVATTVRNEQFF. The CDR3 nucleotides are TGTGCCAGCAGCGTAGCTACGACAGTTAGAAATGAGCAGTTCTTC.

This clone was found a few times. This chain connects TRBV19 to TRBJ1-2; 7 nucleotides line up with TRBD1. Germline CDR1 reads LNHDA; CDR2 reads SQIVND (reference sequence). J gave up 5 bases and V 5 bases, and 8 bases lay outside the gene matches. CDR3 length: 14 amino acids. The CDR3 DNA follows: TGTGCCAGTAGTGACAGGGCCATAATTTATGGCTACACCTTC. Translation gives CASSDRAIIYGYTF.

This clone was detected a few times. The chain uses TRBV5-4 and TRBJ1-1; a possible D gene is TRBD1 (5 bases). Between the trimmed V and J ends, which lost 0 bases and 1 base, there was a span of 10 bases. CDR3 length: 15 amino acids. The germline V gene has CDR1 SGHNT and CDR2 YYREEE (reference sequence). CDR3 nucleotides: TGTGCCAGCAGCTTGGCCTCCGGGGGGAACACTGAAGCTTTCTTT. Translation: CASSLASGGNTEAFF.

The rearrangement links TRBV2 to TRBJ2-1; 11 bases agree with TRBD2. The CDR3 contains 15 residues. With V trimmed by 6 bases and J by 7 bases, 8 bases remained unmatched. In germline, CDR1 is SNHLY, CDR2 FYNNEI. This CDR3 is CASRTTSGTGNEQFF. The CDR3 DNA reads as TGTGCCAGCAGAACGACTAGCGGGACTGGGAATGAGCAGTTCTTC. Full variable domain (remainder filled in from reference TRBV2 and TRBJ2-1): EPEVTQTPSHQVTQMGQEVILRCVPISNHLYFYWYRQILGQKVEFLVSFYNNEISEKSEIFDDQFSVERPDGSNFTLKIRSTKLEDSAMYFCASRTTSGTGNEQFFGPGTRLTVL.

The J gene is TRBJ2-7, the V gene TRBV5-1; TRBD2 matches 15 bases. This CDR3 has 15 amino acids. V was clipped by 4 bases and J by 3 bases; unmatched bases: 2. CDR1 SGHRS and CDR2 YFSETQ come from the germline V gene. In DNA, the CDR3 is TGCGCCAGCAGCCCGGGACTAGCGGGAGGCTACGAGCAGTACTTC. Residues: CASSPGLAGGYEQYF. The full variable domain, with the rest looked up from reference TRBV5-1 and TRBJ2-7, is KAGVTQTPRYLIKTRGQQVTLSCSPISGHRSVSWYQQTPGQGLQFLFEYFSETQRNKGNFPGRFSGRQFSNSRSEMNVSTLELGDSALYLCASSPGLAGGYEQYFGPGTRLTVT.

This clone was observed a few times. The DNA of the CDR3 is TGTGCCAGCAGTGGGACAGTAGCGTCCTACAATGAGCAGTTCTTC. Protein: CASSGTVASYNEQFF. The chain has TRBV6-1 and TRBJ2-1; a possible D gene is TRBD1 (6 bases). Trimming stripped 4 bases from V and 1 base from J, with 11 bases between. Germline V gene data show CDR1 as MNHNS and CDR2 as SASEGT. CDR3 length: 15 residues.

This clone has just a few counts. This chain joins TRBV7-3 and TRBJ2-7; 9 positions agree with TRBD1. With 5 bases clipped from V and 6 bases from J, the junction kept 8 bases outside the gene matches. CDR1 SGHTA and CDR2 FQGTGA come from the germline V gene. CDR3 length equals 14 residues. Here the CDR3 reads CASSPRDRDSEQYF. The CDR3 DNA sequence: TGTGCCAGCAGCCCCCGGGACAGGGATTCCGAGCAGTACTTC.

This clone was seen a handful of times. The chain carries TRBV19 and TRBJ1-1; 7 bases fit TRBD1. Trimming cost V 6 bases and J 4 bases; bases outside gene matches: 8. The CDR3 has 14 residues. Germline CDR1 and CDR2: LNHDA and SQIVND (reference sequence). CDR3 sequence reads: CASRGDSVFTEAFF. As DNA, the CDR3 is TGTGCCAGTAGGGGGGACAGCGTATTCACTGAAGCTTTCTTT.

The chain employs TRBV5-1 and TRBJ2-5; maybe TRBD1 (6 bases). V was clipped by 0 bases and J by 4 bases, with 10 bases between them. Germline V gene sequence: CDR1 SGHRS, CDR2 YFSETQ. The CDR3 length is 14 residues. The CDR3 DNA reads TGCGCCAGCAGCTTGGGCGTAGGGGGAGAGACCCAGTACTTC. Protein sequence: CASSLGVGGETQYF. The variable domain in full, with the rest retrieved from reference TRBV5-1 and TRBJ2-5, is KAGVTQTPRYLIKTRGQQVTLSCSPISGHRSVSWYQQTPGQGLQFLFEYFSETQRNKGNFPGRFSGRQFSNSRSEMNVSTLELGDSALYLCASSLGVGGETQYFGPGTRLLVL.

This clone showed up just a few times. The sample contains more than one DNA sequence encoding this CDR3. The chain combines TRBV4-1 with TRBJ1-5; no firm D call. Germline CDR1 reads MGHRA; CDR2 reads YSYEKL. The CDR3 sequence is 13 residues long. V was shortened by 0 bases and J by 5 bases, with 5 bases between the two germline ends. The CDR3, as DNA: TGCGCCAGCAGCCAAGACCGGGATCAGCCCCAGCATTTT. Residues: CASSQDRDQPQHF.

The chain uses TRBV27 and TRBJ2-7; D is perhaps TRBD2 (5 bases). CDR3 size: 12 residues. V lost 8 bases and J lost 2, with 10 bases in between. Germline V gene sequence: CDR1 MNHEY, CDR2 SMNVEV (reference sequence). The CDR3 coding sequence is TGTGCCAGCGGCCGGGAACCCTACGAGCAGTACTTC. It codes for CASGREPYEQYF.

The J gene is TRBJ2-7, the V gene TRBV19; 7 positions match TRBD1. V trimming: 6 bases; J trimming: 0 bases; junction bases outside the gene matches: 5. Germline V gene sequence: CDR1 LNHDA, CDR2 SQIVND (reference sequence). The CDR3 extends over 14 amino acids. Written as DNA, the CDR3 is TGTGCCAGTAGCCCGGGACAGAGCTCCTACGAGCAGTACTTC. Its translation: CASSPGQSSYEQYF.

This clone was detected only a few times. One end of the junction does not line up with germline, which may come from a read error. The genes are TRBV7-7 and TRBJ2-2; 7 bases agree with TRBD1. Germline V gene data show CDR1 as SSHAT and CDR2 as FNYEAQ (reference sequence). There are 14 residues in the CDR3. CDR3: CASSPGQVHGELFF. The CDR3 region has the DNA TGTGCTAGCAGCCCCGGACAGGTTCACGGGGAGCTGTTTTTT.